This TCR beta chain originates from a study of blood T cell repertoires in COVID-19. As for the study in general: Whether acute or convalescent, the COVID-19 samples came from the United States, Italy and Spain.

Using immunoSEQ multiplex PCR, the repertoire was profiled, and TCRdb retains in-frame clones only, with some absent. The sample yields roughly 30,000 clones, about three quarters seen once. The CDR3 is 13 amino acids. With 3 bases removed from V and 0 bases from J, the gap between germline ends came to 4 bases. Per the germline V gene, CDR1 is SGDLS and CDR2 is YYNGEE. The chain combines TRBV9 with TRBJ1-3; D is uncertain. This clonotype originated in a boy younger than 10 with active or convalescent COVID-19. The source material was peripheral blood. CDR3 DNA: TGTGCCAGCAGCGGGAGCTCTGGAAACACCATATATTTT. Amino acid sequence: CASSGSSGNTIYF.